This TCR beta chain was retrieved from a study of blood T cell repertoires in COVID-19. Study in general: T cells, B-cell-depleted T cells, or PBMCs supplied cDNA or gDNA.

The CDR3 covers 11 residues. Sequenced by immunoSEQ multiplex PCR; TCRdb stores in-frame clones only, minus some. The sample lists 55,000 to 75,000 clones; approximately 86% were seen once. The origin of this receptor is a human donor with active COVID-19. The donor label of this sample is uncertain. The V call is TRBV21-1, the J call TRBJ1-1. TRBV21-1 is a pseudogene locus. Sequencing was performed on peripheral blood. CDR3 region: CASAGVTEAFF. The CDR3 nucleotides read TGTGCCAGCGCCGGAGTGACTGAAGCTTTCTTT.